The 7 T cell receptor beta chains reported below all come from one sample, sequenced in a study of T cell clonality in common variable immunodeficiency. Generated by immunoSEQ multiplex PCR, the TCRdb table keeps only in-frame clones and is missing some. The sample contains 35,000 to 50,000 clones, none of them singletons. Sequencing was done on a sample of peripheral blood mononuclear cells. The receptors come from a person between 18 and 75 years old in good health.

This clone was observed many times. The CDR3 end falls 3 residues outside the read, so it is completed with the germline J gene. The chain joins TRBV27 to TRBJ2-3; tentative D call: TRBD1 (6 bases). Trimming shortened V by 6 bases and J by 3 bases, and 25 bases separated the two germline ends. CDR3 length: 18 residues. Germline V gives CDR1 MNHEY, CDR2 SMNVEV (reference sequence). CDR3 DNA, as far as it was read: TGTGCCAGCAGGCCGACCGGAATCCCAAACAGGGTAACAGATACG. Protein: CASRPTGIPNRVTDT. The entire CDR3 protein is CASRPTGIPNRVTDTQYF.

This clone was counted at least ten times. The read ends 3 residues shy of where the CDR3 ends; the end is completed using the germline J gene. J is TRBJ1-3 and V is TRBV11-2; 9 bases agree with TRBD1. CDR1 and CDR2 from the germline V gene are SGHAT and FQNNGV. V dropped 6 bases and J dropped 8; count of bases not matched to a gene: 5. CDR3 length: 13 residues. This chain's CDR3 is CASRTGGWDTIYF. Partial CDR3 DNA: TGTGCCAGCAGGACAGGGGGTTGGGACACC.

With respect to this clone: From the germline J gene comes the end of the CDR3, since the read stops 3 residues before it. This chain connects TRBV10-2 to TRBJ1-2; D is undetermined. The germline gives CDR1 WSHSY, CDR2 SAAADI. The length of the CDR3 is 12 residues. The germline V and J ends were trimmed by 3 bases and 7 bases, with 9 bases remaining between them. The sequenced CDR3 bases are TGCGCCAGCAGTGATAGTACAGTTGGC. Translation: CASSDSTVG. The entire CDR3 is CASSDSTVGYTF.

This clone was found many times. The read falls 3 residues short of the CDR3 end, and the missing part is taken from the germline J gene. The chain joins TRBV11-2 to TRBJ1-4; 7 bases are shared with TRBD1. V dropped 5 bases and J dropped 2; count of bases not matched to a gene: 5. The CDR3 runs to 15 residues. The germline gives CDR1 SGHAT, CDR2 FQNNGV. CDR3 DNA, as far as it was read: TGTGCCAGCAGCCTATTGGGACAGACTAATGAAAAA. Residues: CASSLLGQTNEK. The entire CDR3 reads CASSLLGQTNEKLFF. Drawing the rest from reference TRBV11-2 and TRBJ1-4, the complete variable domain is EAGVAQSPRYKIIEKRQSVAFWCNPISGHATLYWYQQILGQGPKLLIQFQNNGVVDDSQLPKDRFSAERLKGVDSTLKIQPAKLEDSAVYLCASSLLGQTNEKLFFGSGTQLSVL.

This clone was picked up many times. The read ends 3 residues before the CDR3 terminus; that terminus is restored from the germline J gene. The J gene is TRBJ2-1, the V gene TRBV13; the D gene is possibly TRBD1 (6 bases). Per the germline V gene, CDR1 is PRHDT and CDR2 is FYEKMQ (reference sequence). The CDR3 has 14 amino acids. Trimming shortened V by 2 bases and J by 4 bases, and 9 bases separated the two germline ends. CDR3 DNA, as far as it was read: TGTGCCAGCAGCTTACGAGACAGGTACAATGAG. Amino acid sequence: CASSLRDRYNE. The complete CDR3 sequence is CASSLRDRYNEQFF.

This clone was counted many times. The read falls 3 residues short of the CDR3 end, and the missing part is taken from the germline J gene. The V and J genes are TRBV19 and TRBJ1-5, with a tentative D call TRBD1 (6 bases). The V end lost 5 bases, the J end lost 0 bases, and 8 bases lay between the germline ends. Germline-derived CDR1 and CDR2 are LNHDA and SQIVND (reference sequence). This CDR3 has 14 residues. Partial CDR3 DNA: TGTGCCAGTAGTGGACAGACTAGCAATCAGCCC. Its translation is CASSGQTSNQP. The full-length CDR3 reads as CASSGQTSNQPQHF.

There are many counts of this clone. The CDR3 end is not reached by the read, which stops 3 residues before it; the germline J gene fills it in. This sequence joins TRBV9 and TRBJ2-2; no reliable D call. The V end was cut by 2 bases, the J end by 1 base, with 6 bases between. The CDR3 totals 14 residues. Germline-derived CDR1 and CDR2 are SGDLS and YYNGEE. Here the CDR3 reads CASSVVGNTGELFF. The sequenced CDR3 bases are TGTGCCAGCAGCGTGGTCGGGAACACCGGGGAG.